Sequencing of this TCR beta chain was carried out in a study of a mutant IDH1 vaccine in newly diagnosed glioma. Study as a whole: Radiotherapy, temozolomide, or both had been given previously, and both were given to most. Findings of the study overall: Seemingly, top peripheral T cell clonotype changes bore no relation to pseudoprogression.

V was clipped by 11 bases and J by 5 bases, with 9 bases between them. The germline V gene has CDR1 ENHRY and CDR2 SYGVKD. This CDR3 region has 10 residues. TCRdb's copy holds only in-frame clones and misses some; the assay was immunoSEQ multiplex PCR. Of around 50,000 clones in the sample, around 84% were seen once. Time point specified: week 35, safety follow-up. Topical imiquimod accompanied each vaccine dose, which consisted of 300 ug of mutant IDH1 20-mer peptide. About this clone itself: Its antigen remains unknown.

Material: PBMCs, obtained from a glioma patient whose treatment included an IDH1 peptide vaccine. The sequence was collected from a young woman with glioma. The rearrangement joins TRBV10-3 to TRBJ2-5; no firm D call. For the CDR3, the DNA is TGTGCCCGAAACGGGGAGACCCAGTACTTC. Translation gives CARNGETQYF.